This TCR beta chain was recorded in a study of CD8 T cells in Susac syndrome. Study-wide results and limits: The study admitted that it had a relatively small number of individuals in its TCR sequencing and HLA analysis.

Germline V gene data show CDR1 as SEHNR and CDR2 as FQNEAQ (reference sequence). The CDR3 extends over 13 amino acids. Trimming cost V 4 bases and J 4 bases, with 8 bases left between them. This clonotype was counted a few times. The target antigen is unknown. Sequencing of TCR beta covered CD8+ and CD4+ T cells obtained from blood. Negative isolation was used for CD8+ and CD4+ T cells and FACS enrichment for TEMRA cells. It was with random hexamers that about 0.45 to 1 ug RNA was reverse transcribed. immunoSEQ multiplex PCR amplified TCR beta CDR3 across 54 Vbeta, 13 Jbeta. TCRdb ran MiXCR on the immunoSEQ multiplex PCR reads and lists one entry per CDR3 protein. This table holds around 140,000 distinct CDR3 sequences, around 86% found once.

Sequencing was performed on CD8+ T cells from PBMCs. The clonotype originates from a human donor with multiple sclerosis. The rearrangement links TRBV7-9 to TRBJ1-5; D call uncertain. The CDR3 spells CASSSGVNQPQHF. CDR3 sequence (DNA): TGTGCCAGCAGCTCTGGGGTGAATCAGCCCCAGCATTTT. Variable domain in full (rest from reference TRBV7-9 and TRBJ1-5): DTGVSQNPRHKITKRGQNVTFRCDPISEHNRLYWYRQTLGQGPEFLTYFQNEAQLEKSRLLSDRFSAERPKGSFSTLEIQRTEQGDSAMYLCASSSGVNQPQHFGDGTRLSIL.